In this sample, the clone carrying this T cell receptor (beta chain) turned up many times. Its antigen remains unknown. Among all donors, each was a healthy Caucasian. This entry is derived from a study of identical twins. TCRdb independently ran MiXCR on the 5' RACE reads; one entry per CDR3 protein. The table lists under 350,000 distinct CDR3 sequences, less than 9.5% of them singletons. Study observations and caveats: Researchers caution that invariant MAIT and iNKT cells could partly confound zero-insertion analyses. Memory repertoires lacked the insertion deficit that abundant cord blood beta clonotypes showed. Low generation-probability sequences were in excess among twin-shared out-of-frame alpha sequences.

Trimming shortened V by 3 bases and J by 1 base, and 9 bases separated the two germline ends. CDR3 length: 14 residues. CDR1 is MNHEY, CDR2 SMNVEV, per germline (reference sequence). The same data also went into a second study, on yellow fever vaccine responses in identical twins.

The receptor's source is a woman aged 18-29 years in good health. This chain connects TRBV27 to TRBJ2-5; D tentatively fits TRBD1 or TRBD2 (5 bases each). Sequenced sample: CD8+ T cells sorted from blood. Here the CDR3 DNA reads TGTGCCAGCAGTTTCGGGGCGGCCCAAGAGACCCAGTACTTC. Translated: CASSFGAAQETQYF.